This TCR beta chain is from a study of a mutant IDH1 vaccine in newly diagnosed glioma. On the study more broadly: Patients began vaccination 4-6 weeks after radiotherapy alone, or with temozolomide cycles. Those enrolled had earlier been treated with radiotherapy, temozolomide, or both, mostly both. Whole-study findings and limits: Seemingly, top peripheral T cell clonotype changes bore no relation to pseudoprogression.

The table came from immunoSEQ multiplex PCR; TCRdb's copy has only in-frame clones and leaves some out. This table has roughly 28,000 clones, over 80% appearing once. The time point was: week 23, last vaccination. What each vaccine dose contained was 300 ug of mutant IDH1 20-mer peptide, accompanied by topical imiquimod. Patients carried new grade 3 or 4 IDH1-mutant astrocytomas lacking nuclear ATRX. Notes on this clone: Its antigen is not known.

This sample comprised PBMCs, obtained from a glioma patient whose treatment included an IDH1 peptide vaccine. The clonotype comes from a woman aged 18-29 years with glioma.

The DNA of the CDR3 is TGTGCCAGCAGCCCCCCCGGGGCGGGGACACCCCAGCATTTT. This encodes CASSPPGAGTPQHF. V is TRBV7-8 and J is TRBJ1-5, with D possibly matching TRBD1 (6 bases). Looked up from germline, CDR1 is SGHVS and CDR2 is FQNEAQ. Trimming cost V 5 bases and J 10 bases, with 18 bases left between them. This CDR3 comprises 14 residues.